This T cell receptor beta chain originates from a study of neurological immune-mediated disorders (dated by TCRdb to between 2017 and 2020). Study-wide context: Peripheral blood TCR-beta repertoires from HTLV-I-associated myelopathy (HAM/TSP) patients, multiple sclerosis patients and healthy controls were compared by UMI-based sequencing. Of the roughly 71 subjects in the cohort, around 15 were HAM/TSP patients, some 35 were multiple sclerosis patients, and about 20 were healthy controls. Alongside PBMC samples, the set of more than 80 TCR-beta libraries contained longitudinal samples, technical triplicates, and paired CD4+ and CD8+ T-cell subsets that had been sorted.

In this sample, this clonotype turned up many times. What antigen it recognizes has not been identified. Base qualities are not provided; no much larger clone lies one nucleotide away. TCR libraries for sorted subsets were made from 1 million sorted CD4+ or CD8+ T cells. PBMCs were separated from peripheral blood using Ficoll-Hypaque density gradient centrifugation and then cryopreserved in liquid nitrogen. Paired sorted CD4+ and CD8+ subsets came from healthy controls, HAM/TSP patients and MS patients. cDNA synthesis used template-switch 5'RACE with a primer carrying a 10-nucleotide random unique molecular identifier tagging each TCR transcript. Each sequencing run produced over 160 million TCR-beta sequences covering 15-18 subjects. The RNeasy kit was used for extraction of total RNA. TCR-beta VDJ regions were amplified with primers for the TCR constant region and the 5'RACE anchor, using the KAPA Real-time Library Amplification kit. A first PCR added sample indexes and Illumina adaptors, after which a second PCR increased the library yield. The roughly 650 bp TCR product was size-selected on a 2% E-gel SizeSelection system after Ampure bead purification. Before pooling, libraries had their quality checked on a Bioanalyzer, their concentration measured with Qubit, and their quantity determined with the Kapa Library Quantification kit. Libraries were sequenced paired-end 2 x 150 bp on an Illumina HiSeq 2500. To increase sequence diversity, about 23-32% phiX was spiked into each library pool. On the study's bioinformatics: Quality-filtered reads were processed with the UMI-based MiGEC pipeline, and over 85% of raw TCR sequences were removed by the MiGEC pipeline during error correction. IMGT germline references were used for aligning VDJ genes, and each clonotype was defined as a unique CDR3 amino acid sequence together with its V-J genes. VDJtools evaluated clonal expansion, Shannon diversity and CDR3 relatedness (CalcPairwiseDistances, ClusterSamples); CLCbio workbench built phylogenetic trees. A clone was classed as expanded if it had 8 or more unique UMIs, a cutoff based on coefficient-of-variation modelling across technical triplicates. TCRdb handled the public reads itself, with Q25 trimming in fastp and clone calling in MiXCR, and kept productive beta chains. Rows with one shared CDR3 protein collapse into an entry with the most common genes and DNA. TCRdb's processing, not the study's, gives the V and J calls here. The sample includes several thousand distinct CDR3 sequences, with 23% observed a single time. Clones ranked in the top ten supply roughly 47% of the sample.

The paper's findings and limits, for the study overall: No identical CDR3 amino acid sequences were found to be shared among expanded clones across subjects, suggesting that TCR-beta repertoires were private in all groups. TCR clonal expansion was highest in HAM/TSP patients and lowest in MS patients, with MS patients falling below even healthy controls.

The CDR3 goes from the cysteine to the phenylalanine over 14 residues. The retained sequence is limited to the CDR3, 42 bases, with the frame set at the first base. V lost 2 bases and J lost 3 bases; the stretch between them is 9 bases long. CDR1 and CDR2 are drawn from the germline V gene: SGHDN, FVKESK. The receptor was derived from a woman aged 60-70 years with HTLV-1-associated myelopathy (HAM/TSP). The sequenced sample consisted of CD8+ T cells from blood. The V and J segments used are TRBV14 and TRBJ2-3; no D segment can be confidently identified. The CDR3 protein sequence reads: CASSQSSGTDTQYF. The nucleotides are TGTGCCAGCAGCCAATCCTCCGGTACAGATACGCAGTATTTT.